This T cell receptor beta chain was retrieved from a study of blood T cell repertoires in COVID-19. At the level of the study: The samples span acute and convalescent COVID-19 from the United States, Italy and Spain.

Source study methods: Amplification of reference gene primers provided the estimated nucleated cell counts. TCRdb's copy holds only in-frame clones and misses some; the assay was immunoSEQ multiplex PCR. V and J calls and clone size are those listed in that table; D and trimming were worked out from the DNA. The top ten hold roughly 7.8% of the sample, which has about 210,000 clones, more than 80% seen once. The CDR3 extends over 15 amino acids. V was cut by 4 bases and J by 4 bases, with 16 bases left in between. CDR1 is MNHNY and CDR2 is SVGAGI in the germline V gene (reference sequence). The chain has TRBV6-6 and TRBJ2-5; D is possibly TRBD2 (6 bases). Sequenced input: peripheral blood. This TCR derives from a woman over 75 with COVID-19, enrolled during active disease. CDR3 sequence (DNA): TGTGCCAGCAGTTCCTACGGGGGTTCTGTAGAGACCCAGTACTTC. Translated: CASSSYGGSVETQYF.